These 30 T cell receptor beta chains were all obtained from the same sample, sequenced in a study of blood T cells in healthy people across ages. A J-beta primer mix and a sample-barcoded 5' primer were used in a second PCR of roughly 6 to 11 cycles. One entry per CDR3 protein, called by TCRdb with MiXCR from the 5' RACE reads. The sample consists of about 800,000 distinct CDR3 sequences, 55% to 70% of them appearing once. The sample comprised blood. These TCRs come from a man younger than 45 in good health.

This clonotype has more than one count but fewer than ten. The genes are TRBV29-1 and TRBJ2-1; D uncertain. V was pared by 0 bases and J by 10 bases, with 13 bases between. The V gene's germline CDR1 is SQVTM and CDR2 ANQGSEA. The CDR3 contains 13 residues. The CDR3 nucleotides read TGCAGCGTTGAAGATCAATCGACTGGAGAGCAGTTCTTC. Protein: CSVEDQSTGEQFF.

This sequence joins TRBV6-2 or TRBV6-3 and TRBJ2-1, with 8 bases lining up with TRBD2. The length of the CDR3 is 14 residues. The junction had 8 bases not matched to a gene; V was cut back by 5 bases and J by 8 bases. Germline-derived CDR1 and CDR2 are MNHEY and SVGEGT. CDR3 protein: CASSQGLGSHEQFF. The CDR3 nucleotides are TGTGCCAGCAGTCAGGGACTAGGGAGTCATGAGCAGTTCTTC.

The genes are TRBV12-3 or TRBV12-4 and TRBJ2-7; maybe TRBD1 (6 bases). The CDR3 runs to 15 residues. Between the trimmed V and J ends, which lost 6 bases and 6 bases, there was a span of 21 bases. CDR3 region: CASSPRGMGLSEQYF. Written as DNA, the CDR3 is TGTGCCAGCAGCCCAAGGGGGATGGGTTTGAGCGAGCAGTACTTC.

The rearrangement links TRBV3-1 to TRBJ1-1, with unresolved D. CDR1 and CDR2 (germline): LGHDT, YNNKEL (reference sequence). V was pared by 0 bases and J by 9 bases, with 11 bases between. CDR3 size: 13 residues. The CDR3 DNA follows: TGTGCCAGCAGCCAAGATCGTGGAGGACAAGCTTTCTTT. Its protein is CASSQDRGGQAFF.

J is TRBJ2-7 and V is TRBV10-2; 13 bases fit TRBD2. Looked up from germline, CDR1 is WSHSY and CDR2 is SAAADI. Trimming took 6 bases from V and 5 from J; bases not matched to a gene: 13. CDR3 length: 17 amino acids. The CDR3 DNA reads as TGCGCCAGCAGGGAAGGTTTAGGACTAGCGGGGGTTGACGAGCAGTACTTC. Protein product: CASREGLGLAGVDEQYF.

In this sample, this clonotype turned up a few times. The rearrangement uses TRBV7-2 and TRBJ2-5; 9 bases agree with TRBD2. V dropped 1 base and J dropped 0; count of bases not matched to a gene: 3. Germline V gives CDR1 SGHTA, CDR2 FQGNSA. The length of the CDR3 is 16 residues. The CDR3 spells CASSLGASGNQETQYF. Written as DNA, the CDR3 is TGTGCCAGCAGCTTAGGTGCTAGCGGGAACCAAGAGACCCAGTACTTC.

This chain uses TRBV10-3 with TRBJ2-2; tentative D call: TRBD2 (5 bases). CDR3 length equals 12 residues. The V and J ends lost 11 bases and 6 bases respectively, with 13 bases between them. Per the germline V gene, CDR1 is ENHRY and CDR2 is SYGVKD. DNA of the CDR3: TGTGCCCACGGAGGCGGTCCCGGGGAGCTGTTTTTT. It codes for CAHGGGPGELFF.

V and J are TRBV30 and TRBJ2-1, with D perhaps TRBD1 (5 bases). This CDR3 has 14 residues. Per the germline V gene, CDR1 is GTSNPN and CDR2 is SVGIG (reference sequence). Trimming cost V 4 bases and J 6 bases, with 16 bases left between them. The CDR3 sequence is CAWKGVRATNEQFF. The CDR3 DNA reads TGTGCCTGGAAAGGAGTCAGGGCTACCAATGAGCAGTTCTTC.

In its sample, this clonotype was seen once. The rearrangement links TRBV20-1 to TRBJ2-7; weak D call: TRBD2 (5 bases). Germline V gene data show CDR1 as DFQATT and CDR2 as SNEGSKA (reference sequence). CDR3 length equals 17 residues. V dropped 0 bases and J dropped 4 bases, with 22 bases sitting between them. The CDR3 bases are TGCAGTGCTAGAGATCCTCCAGCCAGCGGAAGCTCTTACGAGCAGTACTTC. This sequence encodes CSARDPPASGSSYEQYF.

The rearrangement uses TRBV20-1 and TRBJ2-5; TRBD2 matches at 7 bases. Losses at the gene ends were 0 bases for V and 0 bases for J; bases not matched to a gene: 7. This CDR3 spans 16 amino acids. CDR1 and CDR2 (germline): DFQATT, SNEGSKA (reference sequence). The chain's CDR3 is CSARDPSGTYQETQYF. The CDR3 DNA sequence: TGCAGTGCTAGAGATCCCAGCGGGACGTACCAAGAGACCCAGTACTTC.

V usage is TRBV15 and J usage is TRBJ2-3, with D perhaps matching TRBD1 or TRBD2 (5 bases each). V shed 2 bases and J shed 2 bases, with 20 bases lying between them. CDR3 size: 18 residues. The germline CDR1 and CDR2 sequences are LNHNV and YYDKDF (reference sequence). In nucleotides, the CDR3 is TGTGCCACCAGCAGATCGCGGGTGGGGCTGGACCTCACAGATACGCAGTATTTT. Protein sequence: CATSRSRVGLDLTDTQYF.

DNA for the CDR3: TGTGCCACCAGCAGAGATTTCGGAGCGGGAGTAGACAATGAGCAGTTCTTC. Encoded protein: CATSRDFGAGVDNEQFF. V is TRBV15 and J is TRBJ2-1; 8 nucleotides match TRBD2. V shed 0 bases, J shed 5 bases, and the junction held 9 bases outside the gene matches. Germline assignment: CDR1 LNHNV and CDR2 YYDKDF (reference sequence). The CDR3 extends over 17 amino acids.

The chain uses TRBV4-3 and TRBJ2-5, with 9 bases identical to TRBD2. Judging by the DNA end, TRBJ2-7 fits better; the J call may be wrong. There are 17 residues in the CDR3. Germline V gene lookup returns CDR1 LGHNA and CDR2 YSLEER. CDR3 residues: CASSQDDGREGVYEQYF. The CDR3, as DNA: TGCGCCAGCAGCCAAGATGACGGGCGGGAGGGCGTATACGAGCAGTACTTC.

The chain links TRBV20-1 to TRBJ2-5; D is uncertain. The end of the DNA fits TRBJ2-7 better, so the J call may be wrong. Germline CDR1 is DFQATT and CDR2 is SNEGSKA (reference sequence). This CDR3 has 12 residues. The CDR3 region is CSARDIRREQYF. DNA for the CDR3: TGCAGTGCTAGAGACATTCGGCGCGAGCAGTACTTC.

The chain employs TRBV15 and TRBJ2-7; D is ambiguous. Germline-derived CDR1 and CDR2 are LNHNV and YYDKDF (reference sequence). V was cut by 2 bases and J by 6 bases, with 11 bases left in between. The CDR3 covers 13 residues. CDR3: CATSRTQTPEQYF. The CDR3 DNA reads as TGTGCCACCAGCAGAACCCAGACGCCCGAGCAGTACTTC.

This clonotype occurred a few times. The chain carries TRBV10-3 and TRBJ2-3; D might be TRBD1 (6 bases). Trimming pared 0 bases from V and 8 bases from J, leaving 15 bases between. The CDR3 sequence is 15 residues long. The germline V gene has CDR1 ENHRY and CDR2 SYGVKD. DNA of the CDR3: TGTGCCATCAGTGAGTCGGGGGCCTCCCCAAGTACGCAGTATTTT. Protein product: CAISESGASPSTQYF.

This clonotype was counted once. The chain recombines TRBV20-1 with TRBJ1-6, with a possible D match to TRBD1 (6 bases). The CDR3 has 15 amino acids. From germline, CDR1 is DFQATT and CDR2 SNEGSKA (reference sequence). V was pared by 5 bases and J by 9 bases, with 20 bases between. The CDR3 DNA reads as TGCAGTGCTCCTAAGGGTGGGGGGCTAGGTTCACCCCTCCACTTT. Its protein is CSAPKGGGLGSPLHF.

In DNA form, the CDR3 reads TGTGCCAGCAGTTTGTGGGGGGTTGAGCTGTTTTTT. Translation gives CASSLWGVELFF. The chain has TRBV28 and TRBJ2-2, with D tentatively TRBD2 (6 bases). The V end lost 3 bases, the J end lost 11 bases, and 10 bases lay between the germline ends. This CDR3 has 12 amino acids. Germline values: CDR1 MDHEN, CDR2 SYDVKM.

V is TRBV5-1 and J is TRBJ2-4, with 7 bases lining up with TRBD1. V was clipped by 0 bases and J by 3 bases; unmatched bases: 6. The CDR3 covers 16 residues. Germline loops: CDR1 SGHRS, CDR2 YFSETQ. CDR3 loop: CASSLARQGGKNIQYF. Written as DNA, the CDR3 is TGCGCCAGCAGCTTGGCCCGACAGGGCGGCAAAAACATTCAGTACTTC.

CDR3 in DNA: TGTGCCAGCAGCGGGGGGAGGACAGACCTCGAGCAGTACTTC. It translates to CASSGGRTDLEQYF. The rearrangement links TRBV7-9 to TRBJ2-7; D might be TRBD1 or TRBD2, each matching 6 bases. This CDR3 is 14 amino acids long. Looked up from germline, CDR1 is SEHNR and CDR2 is FQNEAQ (reference sequence). V lost 5 bases to trimming and J lost 6 bases, with 17 bases between them.

The rearrangement joins TRBV6-6 to TRBJ2-1; the D gene is possibly TRBD2 (6 bases). CDR3 length: 14 amino acids. The V end was cut by 6 bases, the J end by 2 bases, with 11 bases between. Germline CDR1 MNHNY, CDR2 SVGAGI (reference sequence). The CDR3 reads CASSSRGPYNEQFF. CDR3 DNA: TGTGCCAGCAGCTCGCGGGGACCCTACAATGAGCAGTTCTTC.

The rearrangement uses TRBV7-2 and TRBJ1-5; D gene uncertain. The CDR3 is 14 amino acids. Deletions cut 1 base from V and 7 bases from J, with 11 bases between. Looked up from germline, CDR1 is SGHTA and CDR2 is FQGNSA. CDR3 coding DNA: TGTGCCAGCAGCTTAGTTCCGGGTTCCCAGCCCCAGCATTTT. Its protein is CASSLVPGSQPQHF.

The chain links TRBV29-1 to TRBJ2-5; D uncertain. The DNA end lines up better with TRBJ2-1; the J call may be wrong. Germline CDR1 SQVTM, CDR2 ANQGSEA. This CDR3 has 14 residues. The CDR3 sequence is CSVEYRWDQETQFF. The DNA of the CDR3 is TGCAGCGTTGAGTACCGGTGGGATCAAGAGACCCAGTTCTTC.

The chain uses TRBV4-3 and TRBJ2-7; tentative D call: TRBD1 (5 bases). CDR1 is LGHNA, CDR2 YSLEER, per germline. The CDR3 has 16 amino acids. Trimming took off 2 bases at V and 4 bases at J, with 18 bases between the two ends. For the CDR3, the DNA is TGCGCCAGCAGCCAACACCAGGGAAAGGAAGGGTACGAGCAGTACTTC. It codes for CASSQHQGKEGYEQYF.

This chain uses TRBV20-1 with TRBJ2-7, with D tentatively TRBD1 (6 bases). The V gene's germline CDR1 is DFQATT and CDR2 SNEGSKA (reference sequence). The CDR3 consists of 14 residues. Trimming took 3 bases from V and 4 from J, leaving 16 bases between them. CDR3 protein: CSASQASGVYEQYF. CDR3 sequence (DNA): TGCAGTGCTAGTCAAGCGTCAGGGGTTTACGAGCAGTACTTC.

The chain has TRBV9 and TRBJ2-5; 9 nucleotides match TRBD1. The DNA end is more similar to TRBJ2-4, so the J call may be wrong. Germline CDR1 SGDLS, CDR2 YYNGEE. The CDR3 is made up of 15 amino acids. CDR3 in DNA: TGTGCCAGCAGCGCCAGTGTTGGACAGGGGAACATTCAGTACTTC. Translated: CASSASVGQGNIQYF.

The chain joins TRBV4-3 to TRBJ2-1; D remains ambiguous. The ends were cut back, 1 base at V and 8 bases at J, with 9 bases in the middle. Germline CDR1 LGHNA, CDR2 YSLEER. The CDR3 has 13 amino acids. The CDR3 spells CASSQVSTDEQFF. In DNA, the CDR3 is TGCGCCAGCAGCCAAGTCTCGACGGATGAGCAGTTCTTC.

The table lists this clonotype with a few counts. The chain links TRBV28 to TRBJ2-1; D is ambiguous. The CDR3 is 13 amino acids. V was trimmed by 2 bases and J by 5 bases, leaving 7 bases between them. Germline CDR1 reads MDHEN; CDR2 reads SYDVKM. Written as DNA, the CDR3 is TGTGCCAGCAGTTTAACCCTTAACAATGAGCAGTTCTTC. Translated, it gives CASSLTLNNEQFF.

This rearrangement joins TRBV25-1 to TRBJ2-7; 8 nucleotides line up with TRBD2. The CDR3 loop spans 15 amino acids. V lost 3 bases, J lost 7 bases, and 11 bases stayed unmatched. The germline V gene has CDR1 MGHDK and CDR2 SYGVNS. The CDR3 region is CASSDGTRGYNEQYF. The DNA for the CDR3 is TGTGCCAGCAGTGACGGGACTAGAGGGTACAATGAGCAGTACTTC.

The sample holds a few counts of this clonotype. The chain combines TRBV15 with TRBJ2-3, with 11 bases identical to TRBD2. CDR1 is LNHNV, CDR2 YYDKDF, per germline (reference sequence). Germline trimming cut 0 bases from V and 2 bases from J; bases unmatched to any gene: 10. The CDR3 is 19 residues long. The CDR3 DNA reads as TGTGCCACCAGCAGAGATCCGCCTTCGGGACTAGCGGCCACAGATACGCAGTATTTT. Its translation: CATSRDPPSGLAATDTQYF.